The rows below give T cell receptor beta chains drawn from one sample of a study of OX40 agonist ivuxolimab in advanced cancers. Using immunoSEQ multiplex PCR, the repertoire was profiled, and TCRdb retains in-frame clones only, with some absent. The sample lists 70,000 to 75,000 clones, around 84% occurring once. Sequenced here: CD4+ or CD8+ T cells sorted from blood, sampled in a trial of the OX40 agonist ivuxolimab. The receptors were gathered from an adult with an advanced solid tumor such as melanoma, head and neck, liver or kidney cancer. The CDR3 runs from the conserved cysteine through the conserved F or W. D genes are given only for firm matches. The listing skips clone size in some rows; elsewhere it reads once, few, many or a size class.

clone_size j_call v_call d_call cdr3_aa cdr3_nt
. TRBJ2-7 TRBV6-5 . CASSPRGNTYEQYF TGTGCCAGCAGCCCACGGGGGAACACCTACGAGCAGTACTTC
. TRBJ1-6 TRBV6-5 . CASSNGYYNSPLHF TGTGCCAGCAGTAACGGATACTATAATTCACCCCTCCACTTT
. TRBJ2-7 TRBV6-5 TRBD1 CASSRDRNYEQYF TGTGCCAGCAGTCGGGACAGGAACTACGAGCAGTACTTC
. TRBJ1-5 TRBV6-5 . CASSRGGRSNQPQHF TGTGCCAGCAGTAGGGGAGGGCGTAGCAATCAGCCCCAGCATTTT
. TRBJ2-7 TRBV6-5 . CASSPGVEQYF TGTGCCAGCAGCCCCGGGGTTGAGCAGTACTTC
. TRBJ2-3 TRBV5-1 . CASSIGPESTDTQYF TGCGCCAGCAGCATTGGGCCCGAGAGCACAGATACGCAGTATTTT
once TRBJ1-4 TRBV18 . CASSQGPSTNEKLFF TGTGCCAGCTCACAAGGACCTTCAACTAATGAAAAACTGTTTTTT
. TRBJ2-7 TRBV5-1 TRBD2 CASSARGSGGVYEQYF TGCGCCAGCAGCGCCCGGGGTAGCGGGGGGGTCTACGAGCAGTACTTC
. TRBJ1-3 TRBV13 . CASSQASGGNTIYF TGTGCCAGCAGCCAAGCCTCGGGAGGAAACACCATATATTTT
. TRBJ2-3 TRBV5-1 TRBD1 CASTNTGGHTDTQYF TGCGCCAGCACAAACACAGGGGGACACACAGATACGCAGTATTTT
once TRBJ1-1 TRBV10-2 . CASSDPGLGSGNTEAFF TGCGCCAGCAGTGACCCCGGACTCGGGAGCGGGAACACTGAAGCTTTCTTT
. TRBJ1-3 TRBV5-6 . CASSSWGLSGNTIYF TGTGCCAGCAGCTCGTGGGGCCTCTCTGGAAACACCATATATTTT
. TRBJ2-2 TRBV27 TRBD2 CASRGLAGGPYTGELFF TGTGCCAGCAGAGGACTAGCGGGGGGGCCCTACACCGGGGAGCTGTTTTTT
. TRBJ2-7 TRBV2 . CASKTGLSLYEQYF TGTGCCAGCAAAACAGGCTTGTCGCTCTACGAGCAGTACTTC
. TRBJ2-2 TRBV6-5 . CASSGTPKSGELFF TGTGCCAGCAGCGGGACTCCTAAATCCGGGGAGCTGTTTTTT
. TRBJ2-7 TRBV4-3 TRBD2 CASSQGAWGGQYEQYF TGCGCCAGCAGCCAGGGAGCTTGGGGAGGGCAGTACGAGCAGTACTTC
. TRBJ2-3 TRBV7-2 . CASSLAGLAGASTDTQYF TGTGCCAGCAGCTTAGCCGGGCTCGCGGGGGCTAGCACAGATACGCAGTATTTT
. TRBJ2-1 TRBV5-1 . CASSLGGSSYNEQFF TGCGCCAGCAGCTTGGGGGGTAGCTCCTACAATGAGCAGTTCTTC
. TRBJ1-1 TRBV7-3 . CASSLVVEENTEAFF TGTGCCAGCAGCCTAGTAGTCGAAGAGAACACTGAAGCTTTCTTT
. TRBJ2-3 TRBV27 . CASKGSGLNTQYF TGTGCCAGCAAAGGAAGTGGGCTGAATACGCAGTATTTT
. TRBJ2-7 TRBV7-2 TRBD1 CASSSGTGNYEQYF TGTGCCAGCAGCTCAGGGACAGGGAACTACGAGCAGTACTTC
. TRBJ2-3 TRBV21-1 . CASSKGVERLSTDTQYF TGTGCCAGCAGCAAAGGTGTAGAGCGGTTAAGCACAGATACGCAGTATTTT
. TRBJ2-1 TRBV21-1 . CARGTGVEYNEQFF TGTGCCAGGGGGACAGGGGTAGAGTACAATGAGCAGTTCTTC
. TRBJ1-1 TRBV6-5 TRBD1 CASSSKTGGPVGEAFF TGTGCCAGCAGTTCTAAGACAGGGGGTCCCGTCGGAGAAGCTTTCTTT
. TRBJ1-1 TRBV5-1 . CASSLGGIGTEAFF TGCGCCAGCAGCTTGGGGGGGATCGGCACTGAAGCTTTCTTT
. TRBJ2-4 TRBV5-1 . CASSFGGRRGSDIQYF TGCGCCAGCAGCTTCGGGGGGCGGCGGGGTTCGGACATTCAGTACTTC
. TRBJ2-2 TRBV19 TRBD2 CASGWTSGAVGELFF TGTGCCAGTGGATGGACTAGCGGGGCTGTCGGGGAGCTGTTTTTT
. TRBJ1-1 TRBV7-2 . CASSSGIGTNTEAFF TGTGCCAGCAGCTCAGGGATTGGTACGAACACTGAAGCTTTCTTT
once TRBJ2-2 TRBV7-6 . CASSLSPNTGELFF TGTGCCAGCAGCCTAAGTCCCAACACCGGGGAGCTGTTTTTT
. TRBJ2-7 TRBV27 TRBD1 CASSPAPGQGTYEQYF TGTGCCAGCAGTCCCGCTCCGGGACAGGGCACCTACGAGCAGTACTTC
. TRBJ2-7 TRBV11-1 . CASRRAGNPYEQYF .
. TRBJ2-5 TRBV7-6 . CASSLNRAGETQYF TGTGCCAGCAGCCTGAACAGGGCCGGAGAGACCCAGTACTTC
medium-sized TRBJ2-5 TRBV7-3 TRBD1 CASSRGDRGRETQYF TGTGCCAGCAGCCGGGGAGACAGGGGGCGGGAGACCCAGTACTTC
. TRBJ2-5 TRBV7-2 . CASSSAGAYQETQYF TGTGCCAGCAGCTCAGCAGGAGCCTACCAAGAGACCCAGTACTTC
. TRBJ1-4 TRBV21-1 . CASSPSPNEKLFF TGTGCCAGCAGCCCCTCCCCTAATGAAAAACTGTTTTTT
. TRBJ2-3 TRBV7-3 . CATRHGPTSTDTQYF TGTGCCACCCGTCACGGGCCAACATCCACAGATACGCAGTATTTT
. TRBJ2-3 TRBV9 . CASSEGTDTQYF TGTGCCAGCAGCGAGGGCACAGATACGCAGTATTTT
. TRBJ2-4 TRBV6-1 . CASSGPAKNIQYF TGTGCCAGCAGTGGCCCGGCCAAAAACATTCAGTACTTC
once TRBJ1-1 TRBV9 . CASSVGMRGFGSMNTEAFF TGTGCCAGCAGCGTAGGAATGAGGGGGTTTGGGAGCATGAACACTGAAGCTTTCTTT
. TRBJ1-1 TRBV2 . CATGTHTEAFF TGTGCCACTGGGACTCACACTGAAGCTTTCTTT
once TRBJ2-3 TRBV6-5 . CASSHPSTDTQYF TGTGCCAGCAGTCATCCGTCCACAGATACGCAGTATTTT
. TRBJ2-5 TRBV25-1 . CASSEGGLETQYF TGTGCCAGCAGTGAAGGGGGGCTGGAGACCCAGTACTTC
. TRBJ1-4 TRBV5-1 . CASSLLPGGATNEKLFF TGCGCCAGCAGCTTACTTCCCGGGGGCGCAACTAATGAAAAACTGTTTTTT
. TRBJ2-1 TRBV5-8 . CASSLGNWGNNEQFF TGTGCCAGCAGCTTGGGAAACTGGGGAAACAATGAGCAGTTCTTC
once TRBJ1-4 TRBV11-2 . CASSRGQPEKLFF TGTGCCAGCAGCCGCGGACAACCTGAAAAACTGTTTTTT
. TRBJ1-1 TRBV7-2 TRBD1 CASSYGTGRNTEAFF TGTGCCAGCAGCTACGGGACAGGGAGGAACACTGAAGCTTTCTTT
. TRBJ1-1 TRBV18 . CASSQGTAYTEAFF TGTGCCAGCTCGCAAGGGACGGCATACACTGAAGCTTTCTTT
once TRBJ1-2 TRBV18 TRBD1 CASSPPGQSAYGYTF TGTGCCAGCTCACCCCCGGGACAGTCTGCCTATGGCTACACCTTC
. TRBJ2-1 TRBV5-5 TRBD1 CASSFRDRAYNEQFF TGTGCCAGCAGCTTCCGGGACAGGGCCTACAATGAGCAGTTCTTC
few TRBJ1-1 TRBV7-2 . CASSPGPPNTEAFF TGTGCCAGCAGCCCCGGGCCCCCTAACACTGAAGCTTTCTTT
. TRBJ2-1 TRBV7-3 . CASSLTFGQLRFF TGTGCCAGCAGCTTAACTTTCGGACAGCTCCGTTTCTTC
. TRBJ2-2 TRBV7-2 TRBD1 CASSLGQGSINTGELFF TGTGCCAGCAGCTTAGGACAGGGATCTATCAACACCGGGGAGCTGTTTTTT